This T cell receptor (beta chain) was identified in a study of blood T cell repertoires in COVID-19. Sequencing was performed with immunoSEQ multiplex PCR; in TCRdb, only in-frame clones are kept and a portion is missing. Of some 90,000 clones listed, over 85% were seen once; the top ten hold roughly 2.1%. This CDR3 region has 17 residues. CDR1 is SGDLS, CDR2 YYNGEE, per germline. V trimming: 4 bases; J trimming: 2 bases; junction bases outside the gene matches: 11. The chain links TRBV9 to TRBJ2-3; 9 positions match TRBD2. This TCR derives from a man aged 45-65 years with acute or convalescent COVID-19. Material: peripheral blood. The CDR3 region has the DNA TGTGCCAGCAGCATCCGTCCCTCTAGCGGGGCCACAGATACGCAGTATTTT. It translates to CASSIRPSSGATDTQYF.